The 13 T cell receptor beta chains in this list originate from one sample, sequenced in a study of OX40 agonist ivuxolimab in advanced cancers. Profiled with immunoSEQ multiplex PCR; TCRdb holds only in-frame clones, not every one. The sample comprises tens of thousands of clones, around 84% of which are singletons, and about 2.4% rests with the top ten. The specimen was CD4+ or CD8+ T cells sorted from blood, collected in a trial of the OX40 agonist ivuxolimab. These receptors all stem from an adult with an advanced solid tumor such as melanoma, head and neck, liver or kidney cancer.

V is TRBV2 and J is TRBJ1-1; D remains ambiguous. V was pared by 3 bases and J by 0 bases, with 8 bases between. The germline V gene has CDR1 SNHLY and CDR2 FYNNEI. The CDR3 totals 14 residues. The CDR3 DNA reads TGTGCCAGCAGTGAGGGTCGACTGAACACTGAAGCTTTCTTT. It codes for CASSEGRLNTEAFF.

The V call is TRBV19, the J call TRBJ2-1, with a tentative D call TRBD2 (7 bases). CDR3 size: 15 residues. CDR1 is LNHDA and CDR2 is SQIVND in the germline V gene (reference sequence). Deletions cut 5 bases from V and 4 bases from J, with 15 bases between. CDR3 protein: CASSLGGGRYNEQFF. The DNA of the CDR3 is TGTGCCAGTAGTTTGGGAGGGGGGAGATACAATGAGCAGTTCTTC.

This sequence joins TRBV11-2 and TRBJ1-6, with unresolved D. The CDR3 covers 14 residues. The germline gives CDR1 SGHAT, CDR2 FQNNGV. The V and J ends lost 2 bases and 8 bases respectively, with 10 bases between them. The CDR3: CASSLIGRHSPLHF. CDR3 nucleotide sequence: TGTGCCAGCAGCTTAATTGGCAGGCATTCACCCCTCCACTTT.

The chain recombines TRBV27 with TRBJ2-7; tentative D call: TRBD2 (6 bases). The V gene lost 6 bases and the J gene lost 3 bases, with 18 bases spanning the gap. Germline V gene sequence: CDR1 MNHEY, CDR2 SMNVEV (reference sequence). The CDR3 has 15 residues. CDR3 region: CASSPLGAGNYEQYF. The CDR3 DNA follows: TGTGCCAGCAGCCCCCTTGGGGCGGGGAACTACGAGCAGTACTTC.

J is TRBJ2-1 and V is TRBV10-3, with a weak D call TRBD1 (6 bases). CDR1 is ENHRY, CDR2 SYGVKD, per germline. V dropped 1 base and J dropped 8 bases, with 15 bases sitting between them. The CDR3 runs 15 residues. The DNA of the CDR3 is TGTGCCATCAGTGAGTTAGGGGGAACATTCGATGAGCAGTTCTTC. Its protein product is CAISELGGTFDEQFF.

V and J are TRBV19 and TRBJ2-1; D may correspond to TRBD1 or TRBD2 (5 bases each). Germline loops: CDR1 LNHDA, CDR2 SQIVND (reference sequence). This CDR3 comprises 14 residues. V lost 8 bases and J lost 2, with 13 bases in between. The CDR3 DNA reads TGTGCCAGTGGCCAGAGGGGACCCTACAATGAGCAGTTCTTC. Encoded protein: CASGQRGPYNEQFF.

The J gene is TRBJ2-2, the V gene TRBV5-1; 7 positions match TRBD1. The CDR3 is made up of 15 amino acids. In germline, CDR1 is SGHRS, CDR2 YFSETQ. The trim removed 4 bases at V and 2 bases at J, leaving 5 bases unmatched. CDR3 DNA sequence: TGCGCCAGCAGCACCGACAGGGTAAACACCGGGGAGCTGTTTTTT. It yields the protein CASSTDRVNTGELFF.

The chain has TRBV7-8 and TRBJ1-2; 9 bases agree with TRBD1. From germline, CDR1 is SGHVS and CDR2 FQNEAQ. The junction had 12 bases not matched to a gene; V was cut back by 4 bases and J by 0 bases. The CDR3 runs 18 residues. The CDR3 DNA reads TGTGCCAGCAGCTCCTACAGGGGGCGCCCAGAAGCTAACTATGGCTACACCTTC. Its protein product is CASSSYRGRPEANYGYTF.

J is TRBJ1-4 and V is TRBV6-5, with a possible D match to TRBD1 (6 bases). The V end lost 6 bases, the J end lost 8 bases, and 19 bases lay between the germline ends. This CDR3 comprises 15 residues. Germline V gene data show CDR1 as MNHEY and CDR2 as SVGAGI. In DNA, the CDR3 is TGTGCCAGCAGAAAGGATCGGGGGCGCGGAGAAAAACTGTTTTTT. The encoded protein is CASRKDRGRGEKLFF.

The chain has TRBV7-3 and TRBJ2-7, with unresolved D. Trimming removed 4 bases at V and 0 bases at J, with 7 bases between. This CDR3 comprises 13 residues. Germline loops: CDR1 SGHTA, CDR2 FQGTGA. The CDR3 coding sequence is TGTGCCAGCAGCTCCCACCCCTCCTACGAGCAGTACTTC. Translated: CASSSHPSYEQYF.

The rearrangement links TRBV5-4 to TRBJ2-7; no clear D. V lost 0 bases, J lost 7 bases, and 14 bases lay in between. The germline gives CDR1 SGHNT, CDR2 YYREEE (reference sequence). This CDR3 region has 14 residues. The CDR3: CASSLAGPSREQYF. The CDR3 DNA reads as TGTGCCAGCAGCTTGGCCGGTCCGTCGAGGGAGCAGTACTTC.

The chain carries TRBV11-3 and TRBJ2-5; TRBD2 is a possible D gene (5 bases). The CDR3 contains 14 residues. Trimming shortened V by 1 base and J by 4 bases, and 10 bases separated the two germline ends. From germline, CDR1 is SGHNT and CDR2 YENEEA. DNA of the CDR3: TGTGCCAGCAGCTTAGGGGCTAGCTCAGAGACCCAGTACTTC. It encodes CASSLGASSETQYF.

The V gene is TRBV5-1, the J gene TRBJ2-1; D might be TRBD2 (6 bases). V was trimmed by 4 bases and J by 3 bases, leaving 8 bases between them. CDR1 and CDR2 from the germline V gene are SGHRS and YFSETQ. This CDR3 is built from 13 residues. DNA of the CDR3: TGCGCCAGCAGCCAGGACTACTACAATGAGCAGTTCTTC. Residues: CASSQDYYNEQFF. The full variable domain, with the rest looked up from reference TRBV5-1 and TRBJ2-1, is KAGVTQTPRYLIKTRGQQVTLSCSPISGHRSVSWYQQTPGQGLQFLFEYFSETQRNKGNFPGRFSGRQFSNSRSEMNVSTLELGDSALYLCASSQDYYNEQFFGPGTRLTVL.